Listed below are T cell receptor beta chains from one sample, sequenced in a study of blood T cells in healthy people across ages. TCRdb analysed the 5' RACE reads with MiXCR anew, one entry per CDR3 protein. The sample records around 1,900,000 distinct CDR3 sequences, about two fifths being singletons. Material for sequencing was blood. The receptors were gathered from a human donor in good health. The CDR3 runs from the conserved cysteine through the conserved F or W. Each record gives: clone size, V gene, J gene, D gene, CDR3 protein, CDR3 DNA. D genes are given only for firm matches. Some rows mark clone size as missing; the rest say once, few, many or name a class of expanded clone.

few	TRBV7-6	TRBJ2-1	TRBD1	CASSPRGHNEQFF	TGTGCCAGCAGCCCCAGGGGGCACAATGAGCAGTTCTTC
.	TRBV28	TRBJ2-1	TRBD1	CASRMTGGSYNEQFF	TGTGCCAGCAGGATGACAGGGGGAAGCTACAATGAGCAGTTCTTC
few	TRBV28	TRBJ2-6	.	CASSSRDWTSGANVLTF	TGTGCCAGCAGTTCAAGGGACTGGACCTCTGGGGCCAACGTCCTGACTTTC
.	TRBV20-1	TRBJ2-1	TRBD1	CSANNRGLSETQFF	TGCAGTGCTAACAACAGGGGGCTGTCAGAGACCCAGTTCTTC
.	TRBV2	TRBJ2-5	.	CASSEVGVLGETQYF	TGTGCCAGCAGTGAAGTGGGGGTGTTGGGAGAGACCCAGTACTTC
.	TRBV28	TRBJ2-3	TRBD2	CASSTPSGVSTDTQYF	TGTGCCAGCAGTACCCCTAGCGGGGTCAGCACAGATACGCAGTATTTT
.	TRBV5-5	TRBJ2-1	.	CASSLGVGGSYQETQFF	TGTGCCAGCAGCTTGGGGGTTGGGGGCTCGTACCAAGAGACCCAGTTCTTC
.	TRBV20-1	TRBJ2-1	TRBD1	CSARDRGAYNEQFF	TGCAGTGCTCGTGACAGGGGCGCTTACAATGAGCAGTTCTTC
few	TRBV7-2	TRBJ2-7	TRBD1	CASSPQTGGYEQYF	TGTGCCAGCAGCCCTCAGACAGGGGGATACGAGCAGTACTTC
few	TRBV15	TRBJ1-2	.	CATSRVQGAYGYTF	TGTGCCACCAGCAGAGTTCAGGGAGCCTATGGCTACACCTTC
few	TRBV5-6	TRBJ1-2	.	CASSLDWRNYTF	TGTGCCAGCAGCTTGGATTGGCGTAACTACACCTTC
.	TRBV10-3	TRBJ1-4	.	CAISEATNEKLFF	TGTGCCATCAGTGAGGCAACTAATGAAAAACTGTTTTTT
.	TRBV28	TRBJ2-4	TRBD1	CAGSPTGVVWEQYF	TGTGCCGGCAGTCCTACAGGGGTTGTATGGGAGCAGTACTTC
.	TRBV20-1	TRBJ2-4	.	CSAPRGAEGNIQYF	TGCAGTGCACCCCGGGGGGCGGAGGGAAACATTCAGTACTTC
.	TRBV25-1	TRBJ2-7	.	CASSVPGIHEQYF	TGTGCCAGCAGTGTCCCAGGGATTCACGAGCAGTACTTC
.	TRBV29-1	TRBJ2-5	.	CSAHRVAGETQYF	TGCAGCGCACACAGGGTGGCGGGAGAGACCCAGTACTTC
once	TRBV11-3	TRBJ2-3	.	CASSLGQTGLDTQYF	TGTGCCAGCAGCTTAGGTCAGACGGGATTAGATACGCAGTATTTT
few	TRBV20-1	TRBJ2-7	.	CSARRVRSSYEQYF	TGCAGTGCTAGACGGGTTAGGAGTTCCTACGAGCAGTACTTC
.	TRBV28	TRBJ1-6	TRBD1	CASSLTGGFNSPLHF	TGTGCCAGCAGTTTAACAGGGGGTTTTAATTCACCCCTCCACTTT
.	TRBV7-2	TRBJ1-2	.	CASSPRARGYTF	TGTGCCAGCAGTCCGCGGGCGAGGGGCTACACCTTC
.	TRBV20-1	TRBJ2-3	TRBD2	CSARLRAGDTDTQYF	TGCAGTGCTAGACTCAGAGCGGGGGACACAGATACGCAGTATTTT
many	TRBV7-2	TRBJ2-3	TRBD2	CASGERGGRTDTQYF	TGTGCCAGCGGAGAGCGGGGGGGCCGCACAGATACGCAGTATTTT
few	TRBV29-1	TRBJ1-2	.	CSAYRDAYGYTF	TGCAGCGCATACAGGGACGCCTATGGCTACACCTTC
.	TRBV9	TRBJ2-3	TRBD2	CASSFRTGLAGVTDTQYF	TGTGCCAGCAGCTTCCGAACGGGACTAGCGGGGGTAACAGATACGCAGTATTTT
.	TRBV20-1	TRBJ1-4	.	CSARWREKLFF	TGCAGTGCTAGATGGAGGGAAAAACTGTTTTTT
.	TRBV7-2	TRBJ2-2	.	CASSPRLSGELFF	TGTGCCAGCAGCCCAAGATTGTCCGGGGAGCTGTTTTTT
.	TRBV13	TRBJ2-3	TRBD1	CASSLWTGPSTDTQYF	TGTGCCAGCAGCTTGTGGACAGGCCCAAGCACAGATACGCAGTATTTT
.	TRBV6-2/TRBV6-3	TRBJ2-5	.	CASRDHTAETQYF	TGTGCCAGCAGGGACCACACGGCAGAGACCCAGTACTTC
many	TRBV7-9	TRBJ2-5	.	CASRPGGGRRGQETQYF	TGTGCCAGCAGACCAGGGGGGGGGCGAAGAGGACAAGAGACCCAGTACTTC
.	TRBV4-3	TRBJ1-6	.	CASSQQGFNSPLHF	TGCGCCAGCAGCCAGCAGGGATTTAATTCACCCCTCCACTTT
.	TRBV5-1	TRBJ2-2	TRBD2	CASSLAMGLAMPGELFF	TGCGCCAGCAGCTTGGCCATGGGACTAGCTATGCCCGGGGAGCTGTTTTTT
once	TRBV12-5	TRBJ2-1	.	CASGFGTPGDEQFF	TGTGCTAGTGGTTTTGGGACCCCCGGAGATGAGCAGTTCTTC
once	TRBV20-1	TRBJ1-1	.	CSASDGRPEAFF	TGCAGTGCTAGCGACGGTAGGCCAGAAGCTTTCTTT
.	TRBV18	TRBJ1-2	TRBD1	CASSPETGALDGYTF	TGTGCCAGCTCACCGGAGACAGGGGCCCTGGATGGCTACACCTTC
.	TRBV6-2/TRBV6-3	TRBJ2-1	TRBD1	CASSFGQGRNEQFF	TGTGCCAGCAGTTTTGGACAGGGGAGGAATGAGCAGTTCTTC
.	TRBV7-8	TRBJ2-3	.	CASSLEGPVTQYF	TGTGCCAGCAGCTTGGAGGGGCCAGTTACGCAGTATTTT
.	TRBV7-2	TRBJ2-4	.	CASSFRPPWEDIQYF	TGTGCCAGCAGCTTTAGGCCGCCATGGGAGGACATTCAGTACTTC
.	TRBV4-3	TRBJ2-6	.	CASSHPVLTDTPSGANVLTF	TGCGCCAGCAGCCACCCGGTCCTGACCGATACACCCTCTGGGGCCAACGTCCTGACTTTC
many	TRBV4-3	TRBJ2-7	.	CASSQDIIHEQYF	TGCGCCAGCAGCCAAGATATTATTCACGAGCAGTACTTC
.	TRBV24-1	TRBJ2-3	TRBD2	CATSDSSGGDLNTQYF	TGTGCCACCAGTGATTCTAGCGGGGGGGACTTGAATACGCAGTATTTT
few	TRBV12-3/TRBV12-4	TRBJ2-2	.	CASTLRWAGELFF	TGTGCCAGCACCTTGAGGTGGGCCGGGGAGCTGTTTTTT
.	TRBV29-1	TRBJ1-4	TRBD1	CSVEEGGQGDKLFF	TGCAGCGTTGAAGAGGGAGGACAGGGGGATAAACTGTTTTTT
.	TRBV28	TRBJ2-7	.	CASSLWVSSSYEQYF	TGTGCCAGCAGTTTATGGGTTTCTAGCTCCTACGAGCAGTACTTC
few	TRBV5-5	TRBJ2-7	.	CASSLGGPGAISYEQYF	TGTGCCAGCAGCTTGGGGGGTCCCGGGGCGATCTCCTACGAGCAGTACTTC
few	TRBV4-1	TRBJ2-2	.	CASSASSVVGELFF	TGCGCCAGCAGCGCATCTAGCGTAGTCGGGGAGCTGTTTTTT
.	TRBV10-3	TRBJ2-3	.	CAISRLRETSTDTQYF	TGTGCCATCAGCAGATTAAGGGAAACTAGCACAGATACGCAGTATTTT
.	TRBV9	TRBJ2-7	.	CASSVVSNNEQYF	TGTGCCAGCAGCGTCGTCTCGAACAATGAGCAGTACTTC
.	TRBV5-1	TRBJ2-1	.	CASSLEGRVAVNNEQFF	TGCGCCAGCAGCTTGGAAGGTCGCGTGGCAGTCAACAATGAGCAGTTCTTC
few	TRBV20-1	TRBJ2-7	TRBD2	CSASLRGASYEQYF	TGCAGTGCTAGTTTGCGGGGGGCCTCCTACGAGCAGTACTTC
few	TRBV4-3	TRBJ1-1	.	CASSQEALVDTEAFF	TGCGCCAGCAGCCAAGAGGCTCTGGTGGACACTGAAGCTTTCTTT
few	TRBV7-9	TRBJ2-5	TRBD1	CASSWSRTGGETQYF	TGTGCCAGCAGCTGGAGCCGGACAGGGGGAGAGACCCAGTACTTC
few	TRBV29-1	TRBJ2-1	.	CSVEDQASEQFF	TGCAGCGTTGAGGATCAAGCTAGTGAGCAGTTCTTC
few	TRBV18	TRBJ2-5	.	CASSPITSGVRETQYF	TGTGCCAGCTCACCGATTACATCAGGTGTTAGAGAGACCCAGTACTTC
.	TRBV28	TRBJ2-7	.	CASKPGANRFGRSYEQYF	TGTGCCAGCAAACCGGGAGCTAACAGGTTTGGGAGATCCTACGAGCAGTACTTC
.	TRBV10-3	TRBJ2-7	TRBD1	CAISEWDRGNEQYF	TGTGCCATCAGTGAGTGGGACAGGGGGAACGAGCAGTACTTC